Below are 27 T cell receptor beta chains sequenced from a single sample in a study of cytomegalovirus exposure and HLA in healthy donors. This PCR relied on a set of 60 Vbeta primers and 13 Jbeta primers. The repertoire was sequenced with immunoSEQ multiplex PCR; TCRdb's copy has only in-frame clones and lacks some. Of 210,000 or so clones in the sample, over 80% were seen once. Sample: PBMCs. All receptors come from a boy younger than 10 in good health and CMV-seronegative.

The chain links TRBV6-1 to TRBJ2-3; D remains ambiguous. The CDR3 is 15 residues long. Between the trimmed V and J ends, which lost 0 bases and 0 bases, there was a span of 7 bases. CDR1 is MNHNS and CDR2 is SASEGT in the germline V gene. CDR3 coding DNA: TGTGCCAGCAGTGAAGCGGCGGCCAGCACAGATACGCAGTATTTT. It translates to CASSEAAASTDTQYF.

The chain links TRBV19 to TRBJ2-7; TRBD1 matches at 11 bases. Trimming at V came to 3 bases and at J to 4 bases, leaving 5 bases not matched to a gene. The CDR3 extends over 15 amino acids. CDR1 LNHDA and CDR2 SQIVND come from the germline V gene (reference sequence). The CDR3 is CASSIGTGGPYEQYF. The CDR3 coding sequence is TGTGCCAGTAGTATCGGGACAGGGGGACCTTACGAGCAGTACTTC. Full variable domain (missing parts from reference TRBV19 and TRBJ2-7): DGGITQSPKYLFRKEGQNVTLSCEQNLNHDAMYWYRQDPGQGLRLIYYSQIVNDFQKGDIAEGYSVSREKKESFPLTVTSAQKNPTAFYLCASSIGTGGPYEQYFGPGTRLTVT.

The rearrangement joins TRBV14 to TRBJ1-2; possible D gene TRBD1, 5 bases. CDR3 length: 13 residues. With 4 bases removed from V and 8 bases from J, the gap between germline ends came to 14 bases. Germline V gene data show CDR1 as SGHDN and CDR2 as FVKESK. The CDR3 sequence is CASSLSWGWGYTF. CDR3 DNA sequence: TGTGCCAGCAGCCTGTCTTGGGGCTGGGGCTACACCTTC.

V is TRBV6-1 and J is TRBJ2-5, with D hard to call. V shed 1 base and J shed 3 bases, with 6 bases lying between them. Germline assignment: CDR1 MNHNS and CDR2 SASEGT. The CDR3 covers 13 residues. The CDR3 is CASSEGHEETQYF. In nucleotides, the CDR3 is TGTGCCAGCAGTGAAGGACACGAAGAGACCCAGTACTTC.

The chain has TRBV6-1 and TRBJ2-5, with 7 bases identical to TRBD2. V shed 2 bases and J 3 bases; nucleotides not matched to a gene: 3. The CDR3 extends over 14 amino acids. Germline V gene lookup returns CDR1 MNHNS and CDR2 SASEGT. CDR3 sequence: CASSESSGEETQYF. CDR3 nucleotide sequence: TGTGCCAGCAGTGAATCTAGCGGAGAAGAGACCCAGTACTTC.

The CDR3 protein is CASSLAERRTNEQFF. In DNA form, the CDR3 reads TGCGCCAGCAGCTTGGCCGAGCGGCGGACCAATGAGCAGTTCTTC. This chain uses TRBV5-1 with TRBJ2-1; possible D gene TRBD2, 5 bases. V gave up 0 bases and J gave up 6 bases, with 13 bases separating them. In germline, CDR1 is SGHRS, CDR2 YFSETQ. The CDR3 sequence is 15 residues long.

The chain couples TRBV6-1 to TRBJ2-5; possibly TRBD2 for D (5 bases). The germline V and J ends were trimmed by 6 bases and 8 bases, with 10 bases remaining between them. The CDR3 has 11 amino acids. Germline-derived CDR1 and CDR2 are MNHNS and SASEGT. CDR3 residues: CASRDPGTQYF. The CDR3 DNA is TGTGCCAGCAGAGACCCGGGAACCCAGTACTTC.

The J gene is TRBJ1-1, the V gene TRBV19; TRBD1 matches 7 bases. Per the germline V gene, CDR1 is LNHDA and CDR2 is SQIVND (reference sequence). This CDR3 is built from 15 residues. V shed 5 bases, J shed 3 bases, and the junction held 9 bases outside the gene matches. This chain's CDR3 is CASSPPRDRHTEAFF. As DNA, the CDR3 is TGTGCCAGTAGTCCCCCCCGGGACAGACACACTGAAGCTTTCTTT. Using reference TRBV19 and TRBJ1-1 for the parts outside the CDR3, the full variable domain is DGGITQSPKYLFRKEGQNVTLSCEQNLNHDAMYWYRQDPGQGLRLIYYSQIVNDFQKGDIAEGYSVSREKKESFPLTVTSAQKNPTAFYLCASSPPRDRHTEAFFGQGTRLTVV.

In regard to this clone: This sample also contains other DNA sequences that code for the same CDR3. The V gene is TRBV5-1, the J gene TRBJ2-3; the D is unclear. The CDR3 has 13 amino acids. Germline CDR1 and CDR2: SGHRS and YFSETQ. Trimming removed 0 bases at V and 1 base at J, with 3 bases between. CDR3 DNA sequence: TGCGCCAGCAGCTTGGGAGGCACAGATACGCAGTATTTT. Encoded protein: CASSLGGTDTQYF.

The chain employs TRBV30 and TRBJ1-2, with 9 bases matching TRBD1. CDR3 size: 17 residues. V was clipped by 2 bases and J by 1 base; unmatched bases: 11. Per the germline V gene, CDR1 is GTSNPN and CDR2 is SVGIG (reference sequence). CDR3 sequence: CAWSNPGQGLFNYGYTF. The CDR3 DNA sequence: TGTGCCTGGAGTAACCCGGGACAGGGCCTTTTTAACTATGGCTACACCTTC.

The rearrangement joins TRBV25-1 to TRBJ1-2; 8 positions match TRBD1. The CDR3 is 15 amino acids. V was clipped by 4 bases and J by 4 bases; unmatched bases: 8. The germline gives CDR1 MGHDK, CDR2 SYGVNS. The CDR3 bases are TGTGCCAGCAGTGGGGGGACAGGCACGATCTATGGCTACACCTTC. Its protein product is CASSGGTGTIYGYTF.

The chain is built from TRBV7-9 and TRBJ2-7, with D perhaps TRBD2 (6 bases). This CDR3 is built from 16 residues. The V gene lost 5 bases and the J gene lost 3 bases, with 20 bases spanning the gap. The germline gives CDR1 SEHNR, CDR2 FQNEAQ (reference sequence). CDR3 sequence (DNA): TGTGCCAGCAGCCCCCCGGCGGGACTTGATAACTACGAGCAGTACTTC. The encoded protein is CASSPPAGLDNYEQYF.

DNA for the CDR3: TGTGCCAGCAGCCCGCAGACTAGCGGGGGGACAGATACGCAGTATTTT. It codes for CASSPQTSGGTDTQYF. The V gene is TRBV7-6, the J gene TRBJ2-3, with TRBD2 identical over 13 bases. The CDR3 is made up of 16 amino acids. Losses at the gene ends were 5 bases for V and 3 bases for J; bases not matched to a gene: 5. The germline gives CDR1 SGHVS, CDR2 FNYEAQ. Full variable domain (rest looked up from reference TRBV7-6 and TRBJ2-3): GAGVSQSPRYKVTKRGQDVALRCDPISGHVSLYWYRQALGQGPEFLTYFNYEAQQDKSGLPNDRFSAERPEGSISTLTIQRTEQRDSAMYRCASSPQTSGGTDTQYFGPGTRLTVL.

The J gene is TRBJ2-5, the V gene TRBV6-1, with D perhaps TRBD2 (6 bases). V was clipped by 5 bases and J by 0 bases, with 13 bases between them. CDR1 MNHNS and CDR2 SASEGT come from the germline V gene. The CDR3 sequence is 15 residues long. CDR3 bases: TGTGCCAGCAGTCTCGAGGGCGGGGACCAAGAGACCCAGTACTTC. This gives the protein CASSLEGGDQETQYF.

This chain uses TRBV14 with TRBJ1-1; the D is unclear. The V gene lost 5 bases and the J gene lost 3 bases, with 4 bases spanning the gap. Germline values: CDR1 SGHDN, CDR2 FVKESK. The CDR3 has 11 amino acids. Here the CDR3 reads CASSSHTEAFF. CDR3 coding DNA: TGTGCCAGCAGCTCTCACACTGAAGCTTTCTTT.

This chain uses TRBV18 with TRBJ1-3; D possibly corresponds to TRBD1 (5 bases). Germline loops: CDR1 KGHSH, CDR2 LQKENI. V shed 3 bases and J shed 4 bases, with 7 bases lying between them. CDR3 length: 13 amino acids. The CDR3 DNA is TGTGCCAGCTCACCGGACACGGGAAACACCATATATTTT. It yields the protein CASSPDTGNTIYF.

The chain combines TRBV6-1 with TRBJ1-2; the match to TRBD1 covers 8 bases. The CDR3 spans 14 residues. Germline loops: CDR1 MNHNS, CDR2 SASEGT. The ends lost 4 bases at V and 8 bases at J; junction bases unmatched: 9. CDR3 protein: CASSVDRDRVGYTF. The CDR3 DNA reads as TGTGCCAGCAGTGTGGACAGGGACCGGGTCGGCTACACCTTC.

The V gene is TRBV4-2, the J gene TRBJ2-2; a weak D match, TRBD2 (6 bases). V dropped 0 bases and J dropped 4 bases, with 12 bases sitting between them. The CDR3 is 16 amino acids. Germline loops: CDR1 LGHNA, CDR2 YNFKEQ. CDR3 coding DNA: TGTGCCAGCAGCCAAGAAACGGGAGTAACCACCGGGGAGCTGTTTTTT. Its translation is CASSQETGVTTGELFF.

This chain joins TRBV29-1 and TRBJ2-2; weak D call: TRBD1 (6 bases). This CDR3 region has 17 residues. Germline V lookup: CDR1 SQVTM, CDR2 ANQGSEA. V lost 2 bases and J 1 base, leaving 17 bases between the germline ends. The CDR3 bases are TGCAGCGTTGAAAAGGGGGTCCGATGGGGGAACACCGGGGAGCTGTTTTTT. Translated, it gives CSVEKGVRWGNTGELFF.

This clone was detected once. The junction differs from germline at one of its ends, possibly a read error. This chain connects TRBV7-9 to TRBJ1-2, with D hard to call. The CDR3 totals 8 residues. Germline assignment: CDR1 SEHNR and CDR2 FQNEAQ (reference sequence). CDR3 sequence (DNA): TGTTCCAGCAGCCCTTCCGCCTTC. This codes for CSSSPSAF.

This chain connects TRBV6-5 to TRBJ2-1; 8 bases fit TRBD2. V lost 2 bases and J lost 7; bases outside the gene matches: 7. The CDR3 runs to 15 residues. Germline CDR1 reads MNHEY; CDR2 reads SVGAGI. CDR3 DNA: TGTGCCAGCAGTTACCTCGGGGGGGGCCCGAATGAGCAGTTCTTC. It translates to CASSYLGGGPNEQFF.

For the CDR3, the DNA is TGTGCCTGGAGTCTCACCCGGACTAGCGGGAGCACAGATACGCAGTATTTT. Translation gives CAWSLTRTSGSTDTQYF. The genes are TRBV30 and TRBJ2-3, with 11 bases aligning to TRBD2. Germline loops: CDR1 GTSNPN, CDR2 SVGIG (reference sequence). The trim removed 2 bases at V and 0 bases at J, leaving 7 bases unmatched. The CDR3 has 17 residues.

The genes are TRBV7-2 and TRBJ2-3; TRBD2 agrees at 10 bases. The CDR3 sequence is 16 residues long. Losses at the gene ends were 4 bases for V and 2 bases for J; bases not matched to a gene: 6. Germline CDR1 is SGHTA and CDR2 is FQGNSA. CDR3 protein: CASSSASGSVTDTQYF. The CDR3, as DNA: TGTGCCAGCAGCTCGGCTAGCGGGAGTGTCACAGATACGCAGTATTTT.

V and J are TRBV6-1 and TRBJ1-5; a weak D match, TRBD1 (5 bases). This CDR3 contains 15 residues. The ends were cut back, 2 bases at V and 3 bases at J, with 11 bases in the middle. Germline assignment: CDR1 MNHNS and CDR2 SASEGT. The CDR3, as DNA: TGTGCCAGCAGTGAAACCGACAGTCTCAATCAGCCCCAGCATTTT. Translated: CASSETDSLNQPQHF.

This chain uses TRBV5-6 with TRBJ2-3; 7 bases map to TRBD2. Germline CDR1 SGHDT, CDR2 YYEEEE. CDR3 length: 14 amino acids. V was clipped by 2 bases and J by 6 bases; unmatched bases: 6. The CDR3 reads CASSLGLVQDTQYF. CDR3 in DNA: TGTGCCAGCAGCTTAGGACTAGTTCAGGATACGCAGTATTTT. Variable domain in full (rest from reference TRBV5-6 and TRBJ2-3): DAGVTQSPTHLIKTRGQQVTLRCSPKSGHDTVSWYQQALGQGPQFIFQYYEEEERQRGNFPDRFSGHQFPNYSSELNVNALLLGDSALYLCASSLGLVQDTQYFGPGTRLTVL.

The chain joins TRBV19 to TRBJ1-1; D is uncertain. This CDR3 region has 13 residues. Germline V gene sequence: CDR1 LNHDA, CDR2 SQIVND (reference sequence). The germline V and J ends were trimmed by 4 bases and 8 bases, with 14 bases remaining between them. The CDR3 region is CASSTFPVWEAFF. The CDR3 bases are TGTGCCAGTAGTACCTTCCCGGTGTGGGAAGCTTTCTTT.

For this clone: Relative to the germline gene, one junction end is altered; a read error may explain this. The rearrangement uses TRBV27 and TRBJ2-3; D is possibly TRBD2 (6 bases). This CDR3 contains 17 residues. CDR1 and CDR2 from the germline V gene are MNHEY and SMNVEV (reference sequence). The CDR3, as DNA: TGTGCCACCAGTAAGGCGAGGGAGGTTTCGAGCACAGATACGCAGTATTTT. Translating gives CATSKAREVSSTDTQYF.